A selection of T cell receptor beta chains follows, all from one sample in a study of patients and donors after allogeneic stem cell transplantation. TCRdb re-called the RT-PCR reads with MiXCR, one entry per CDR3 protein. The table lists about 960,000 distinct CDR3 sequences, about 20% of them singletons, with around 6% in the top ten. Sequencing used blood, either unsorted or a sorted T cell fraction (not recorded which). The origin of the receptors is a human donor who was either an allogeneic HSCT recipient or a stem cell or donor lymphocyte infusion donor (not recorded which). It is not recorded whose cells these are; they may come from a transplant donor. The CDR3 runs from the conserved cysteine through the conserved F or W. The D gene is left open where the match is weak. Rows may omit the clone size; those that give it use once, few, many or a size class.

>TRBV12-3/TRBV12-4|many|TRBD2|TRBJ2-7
CASSLTSGRYEQYF
TGTGCCAGCAGTTTGACTAGCGGCCGATACGAGCAGTATTTC
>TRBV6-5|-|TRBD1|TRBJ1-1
CASSLHNKDRVPEAFF
TGTGCCAGCAGTTTACACAATAAGGACAGGGTTCCTGAAGCTTTCTTT
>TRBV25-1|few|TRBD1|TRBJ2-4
CASSEFRTGLKNIQYF
TGTGCCAGCAGTGAATTCCGGACAGGGCTCAAAAACATTCAGTACTTC
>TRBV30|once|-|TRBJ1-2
CAWSVKVGYGYTF
TGTGCCTGGAGTGTAAAGGTTGGGTATGGCTACACCTTC
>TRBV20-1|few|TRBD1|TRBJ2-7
CSARVDRVNEQYF
TGCAGTGCTAGAGTGGACAGGGTTAACGAGCAGTACTTC
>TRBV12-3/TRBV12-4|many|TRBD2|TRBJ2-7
CASSSTSGGYEQYF
TGTGCCAGCAGCTCTACTAGCGGGGGCTACGAGCAGTACTTC
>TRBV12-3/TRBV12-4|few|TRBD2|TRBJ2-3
CASSLTSGRTTDTQYF
TGTGCCAGCAGTTTGACTAGCGGGAGGACCACAGATACGCAGTATTTT
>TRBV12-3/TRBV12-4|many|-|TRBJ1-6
CASSRKPDSPLHF
TGTGCCAGCAGCCGAAAACCGGATTCACCCCTCCACTTT
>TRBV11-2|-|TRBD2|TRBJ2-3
CASSMAGGTLTDTQYF
TGTGCCAGCAGCATGGCGGGAGGTACGCTAACAGATACGCAGTATTTT
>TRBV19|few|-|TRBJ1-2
CASSPNRDGSYGYTF
TGTGCCAGTAGCCCTAACCGGGACGGGAGCTATGGCTACACCTTC
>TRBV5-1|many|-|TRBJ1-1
CASSNHREEAFF
TGCGCCAGCAGCAATCACAGAGAAGAAGCTTTCTTT
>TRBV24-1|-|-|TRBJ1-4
CATSGGTEDEKLFF
TGTGCCACCAGTGGGGGAACGGAGGATGAAAAACTGTTTTTT
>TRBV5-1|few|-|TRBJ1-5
CASSLSGEGNQPQHF
TGCGCCAGCAGCTTGTCCGGGGAGGGCAATCAGCCCCAGCATTTT
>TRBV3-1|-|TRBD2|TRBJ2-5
CASSPGTSGAKYQETQYF
TGTGCCAGCAGCCCCGGGACTAGCGGGGCAAAGTACCAAGAGACCCAGTACTTC
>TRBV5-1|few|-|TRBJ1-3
CASSLRFGGNTIYF
TGCGCCAGCAGCTTGAGGTTCGGAGGAAACACCATATATTTT
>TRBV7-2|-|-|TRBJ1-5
CASSLMIGSQPQHF
TGTGCCAGCAGCTTAATGATAGGCAGTCAGCCCCAGCATTTT
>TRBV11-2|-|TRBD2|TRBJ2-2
CASSSAGQREGRGGELFF
TGTGCCAGCAGCTCCGCCGGTCAGCGGGAGGGCCGGGGCGGGGAGCTGTTTTTT
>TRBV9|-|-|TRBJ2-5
CASSVGDSRETQYF
TGTGCCAGCAGCGTAGGGGACTCGCGAGAGACCCAGTACTTC
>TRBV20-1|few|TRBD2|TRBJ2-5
CSARDQGREMWETQYF
TGCAGTGCTAGAGATCAAGGGCGGGAGATGTGGGAGACCCAGTACTTC
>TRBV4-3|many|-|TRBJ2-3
CASSQDSWYGTDTQYF
TGCGCCAGCAGCCAAGATTCGTGGTATGGGACAGATACGCAGTATTTT
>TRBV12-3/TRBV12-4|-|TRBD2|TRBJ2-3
CASSPPAGGRFTDTQYF
TGTGCCAGCAGTCCACCAGCGGGGGGCAGGTTTACAGATACGCAGTATTTT
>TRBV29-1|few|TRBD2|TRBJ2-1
CSASGGTYNEQFF
TGCAGCGCCAGCGGGGGAACCTACAATGAGCAGTTCTTC
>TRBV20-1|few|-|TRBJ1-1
CSAIPGRGPGTEAFF
TGCAGTGCTATTCCCGGGAGGGGCCCGGGCACTGAAGCTTTCTTT
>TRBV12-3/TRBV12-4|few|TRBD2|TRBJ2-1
CASRLGSGGAAYNEQFF
TGTGCCAGTCGCCTGGGGAGCGGGGGGGCGGCCTACAATGAGCAGTTCTTC
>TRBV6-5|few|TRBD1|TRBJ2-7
CASSYSRGQGLYEQYF
TGTGCCAGCAGTTACTCCAGGGGACAGGGGCTTTACGAGCAGTACTTC
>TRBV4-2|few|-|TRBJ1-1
CASSQNRVMSTEAFF
TGTGCCAGCAGCCAAAACAGGGTGATGAGCACTGAAGCTTTCTTT
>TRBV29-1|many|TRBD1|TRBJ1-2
CSVDPQGKANYGYTF
TGCAGCGTAGACCCACAGGGGAAAGCTAACTATGGCTACACCTTC
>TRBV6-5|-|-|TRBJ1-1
CASGPYDTEAFF
TGTGCCAGCGGACCCTACGACACTGAAGCTTTCTTT
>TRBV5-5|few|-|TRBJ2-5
CASSLSEIQETQYF
TGTGCCAGCAGCTTGTCCGAGATCCAAGAGACCCAGTACTTC
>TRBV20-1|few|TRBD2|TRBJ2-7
CSARHRLAGEILGYEQYF
TGCAGTGCTAGACATAGACTAGCGGGAGAGATTTTAGGCTACGAGCAGTACTTC
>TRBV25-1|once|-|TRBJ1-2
CASKSNGYTF
TGTGCCAGCAAAAGTAATGGCTACACCTTC
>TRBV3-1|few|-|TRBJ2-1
CASSHRQTYNEQFF
TGTGCCAGCAGCCACAGGCAGACCTACAATGAGCAGTTCTTC
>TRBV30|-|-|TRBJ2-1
CAWNAVAYNEQFF
TGTGCCTGGAACGCAGTTGCCTACAATGAGCAGTTCTTC
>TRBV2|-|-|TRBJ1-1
CASSYRVVTDTEAFF
TGTGCCAGCAGTTACAGGGTTGTTACGGACACTGAAGCTTTCTTT
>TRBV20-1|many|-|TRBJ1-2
CSARDGRSNYGYTF
TGCAGTGCTAGAGATGGCCGAAGTAACTATGGCTACACCTTC
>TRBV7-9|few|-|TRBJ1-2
CASSQKQGPHGYTF
TGTGCCAGCAGCCAAAAGCAGGGTCCCCATGGCTACACCTTC
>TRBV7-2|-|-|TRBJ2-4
CASSPPQGSNIQYF
TGTGCCAGCAGCCCCCCCCAAGGAAGTAACATTCAGTACTTC
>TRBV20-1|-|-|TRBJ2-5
CRVSQTQYF
TGCAGGGTCTCGCAGACCCAGTACTTC
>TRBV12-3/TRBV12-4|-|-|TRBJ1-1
CASSLISTEAFF
TGTGCCAGCAGTTTAATCAGCACTGAAGCTTTCTTT
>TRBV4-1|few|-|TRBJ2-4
CASSQEGLAEAKNIQYF
TGCGCCAGCAGCCAAGAAGGCCTAGCAGAAGCCAAAAACATTCAGTACTTC
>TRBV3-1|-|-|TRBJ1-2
CASSLRTPRRNYGYTF
TGTGCCAGCAGCCTCCGGACACCCAGAAGGAACTATGGCTACACCTTC
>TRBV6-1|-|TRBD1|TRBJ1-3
CASRGGAAGNTIYF
TGTGCCAGCCGAGGGGGCGCGGCTGGAAACACCATATATTTT
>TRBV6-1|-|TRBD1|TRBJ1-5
CASSAVDREINQPQHF
TGTGCCAGCAGTGCCGTGGACAGGGAAATCAATCAGCCCCAGCATTTT
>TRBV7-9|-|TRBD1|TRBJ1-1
CASSPIGQGGMNTEAFF
TGTGCCAGCAGCCCGATTGGACAGGGTGGAATGAACACTGAAGCTTTCTTT
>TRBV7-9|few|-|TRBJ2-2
CAGTINTGELFF
TGTGCCGGGACAATCAACACCGGGGAGCTGTTTTTT
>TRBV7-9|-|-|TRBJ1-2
CASGGISGYTF
TGTGCCAGCGGAGGGATTAGCGGCTACACCTTC